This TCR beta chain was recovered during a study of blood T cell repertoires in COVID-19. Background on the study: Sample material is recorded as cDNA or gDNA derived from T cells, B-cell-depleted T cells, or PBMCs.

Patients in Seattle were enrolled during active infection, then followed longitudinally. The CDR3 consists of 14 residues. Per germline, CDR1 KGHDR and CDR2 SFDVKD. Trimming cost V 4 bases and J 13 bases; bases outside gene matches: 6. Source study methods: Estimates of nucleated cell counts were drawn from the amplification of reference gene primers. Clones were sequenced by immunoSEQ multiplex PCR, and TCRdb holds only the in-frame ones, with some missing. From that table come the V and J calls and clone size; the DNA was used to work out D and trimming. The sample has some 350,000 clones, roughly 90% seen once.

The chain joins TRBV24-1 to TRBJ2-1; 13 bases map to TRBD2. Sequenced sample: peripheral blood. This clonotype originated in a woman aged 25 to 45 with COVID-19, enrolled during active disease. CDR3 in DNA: TGTGCCACCAGTGAACGGACTAGCGGGGGCCCCCAGTTCTTC. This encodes CATSERTSGGPQFF.